This T cell receptor (beta chain) was recovered during a study of T-cell reconstitution after alpha-beta-depleted transplantation in children. Unique molecular identifiers were used to barcode this TCRbeta library. TCRdb analysed the PCR reads with MiXCR anew, one entry per CDR3 protein. The table has about 47,000 distinct CDR3 sequences, roughly 52% seen once. This clonotype was observed a few times. CDR3 length: 16 residues. Germline V CDR1 and CDR2: MNHEY, SVGEGT. Trimming cost V 2 bases and J 0 bases, with 10 bases left between them. The clonotype originates from a boy under two years old with SCID, due to receive a stem cell transplant. The chain combines TRBV6-2 or TRBV6-3 with TRBJ1-4; D gene uncertain. The sample here was peripheral blood, taken before TCRalphabeta/CD19-depleted stem cell transplant. This CDR3 is CASSYTLEATNEKLFF. In nucleotides, the CDR3 is TGTGCCAGCAGTTACACCTTGGAAGCAACTAATGAAAAACTGTTTTTT.